Below are 25 T cell receptor beta chains sequenced from a single sample in a study of blood T cell repertoires in COVID-19. The repertoire was sequenced with immunoSEQ multiplex PCR; TCRdb's copy has only in-frame clones and lacks some. Seen here are 90,000 to 100,000 clones, roughly 79% observed once, and the top ten hold under 11%. The sample taken for sequencing was peripheral blood. The receptors derive from an older man with acute or convalescent COVID-19.

The J gene is TRBJ1-1, the V gene TRBV7-2, with 7 nucleotides matching TRBD1. The CDR3 totals 13 residues. Germline assignment: CDR1 SGHTA and CDR2 FQGNSA. V shed 5 bases and J 6 bases; nucleotides not matched to a gene: 6. DNA of the CDR3: TGTGCCAGCAGCGCACAGGGGTATTCTGAAGCTTTCTTT. Its translation is CASSAQGYSEAFF.

The chain joins TRBV6-5 to TRBJ2-3, with 9 positions matching TRBD2. Germline trimming cut 4 bases from V and 5 bases from J; bases unmatched to any gene: 10. CDR3 length: 16 residues. Looked up from germline, CDR1 is MNHEY and CDR2 is SVGAGI. DNA of the CDR3: TGTGCCAGCAGTTCCCTCCGGGCGGGGGGGTTAGATACGCAGTATTTT. It codes for CASSSLRAGGLDTQYF.

The V and J genes are TRBV6-1 and TRBJ1-1; perhaps TRBD1 as D (5 bases). The V end lost 1 base, the J end lost 4 bases, and 10 bases lay between the germline ends. There are 14 residues in the CDR3. Germline values: CDR1 MNHNS, CDR2 SASEGT. This chain's CDR3 is CASSEEGRVTEAFF. The CDR3 coding sequence is TGTGCCAGCAGTGAAGAGGGCAGGGTCACTGAAGCTTTCTTT.

The chain combines TRBV30 with TRBJ1-4; D uncertain. The ends were cut back, 2 bases at V and 4 bases at J, with 11 bases in the middle. The CDR3 spans 14 residues. Germline CDR1 GTSNPN, CDR2 SVGIG (reference sequence). The CDR3 DNA reads TGTGCCTGGAGTCGGCAGGAGGATAATGAAAAACTGTTTTTT. Translating gives CAWSRQEDNEKLFF.

The CDR3 DNA reads as TGTGCCAGTCAGCAGGGTTGGGCCGGGGAGCTGTTTTTT. Translated, it gives CASQQGWAGELFF. This rearrangement joins TRBV12-3 or TRBV12-4 to TRBJ2-2; D possibly corresponds to TRBD1 (5 bases). The CDR3 totals 13 residues. Trimming shortened V by 9 bases and J by 6 bases, and 14 bases separated the two germline ends.

The chain combines TRBV7-3 with TRBJ1-5; D is undetermined. Germline CDR1 reads SGHTA; CDR2 reads FQGTGA. The length of the CDR3 is 14 residues. Trimming took 10 bases from V and 0 from J, leaving 13 bases between them. The CDR3 region has the DNA TGTGCCACCCCGCCACAGTATAGCAATCAGCCCCAGCATTTT. Protein product: CATPPQYSNQPQHF.

This clone was detected only once. This chain uses TRBV29-1 with TRBJ1-5; no clear D. Germline V gene sequence: CDR1 SQVTM, CDR2 ANQGSEA. The CDR3 length is 12 residues. The CDR3 sequence is CAVGYSNQPQHF. CDR3 DNA sequence: TGCGCCGTCGGTTATAGCAATCAGCCCCAGCATTTT.

The V call is TRBV14, the J call TRBJ2-4; the D gene is possibly TRBD2 (5 bases). Trimming removed 0 bases from V and 0 bases from J, with 9 bases in between. CDR1 and CDR2 from the germline V gene are SGHDN and FVKESK. There are 16 residues in the CDR3. CDR3 nucleotide sequence: TGTGCCAGCAGCCAAGATACGGGATCAGCCAAAAACATTCAGTACTTC. Amino acids: CASSQDTGSAKNIQYF.

The chain combines TRBV29-1 with TRBJ1-2; 9 bases align to TRBD1. The V and J ends lost 6 bases and 2 bases, in that order; junction bases with no gene match: 4. This CDR3 contains 13 residues. CDR1 is SQVTM and CDR2 is ANQGSEA in the germline V gene. The chain's CDR3 is CSVLQGANYGYTF. The CDR3 DNA follows: TGCAGCGTGCTACAGGGGGCAAACTATGGCTACACCTTC.

This clone was found once. The gene calls are TRBV30 and TRBJ1-4; D may be TRBD1 (6 bases). The CDR3 length is 13 residues. The germline V and J ends were trimmed by 2 bases and 7 bases, with 11 bases remaining between them. Germline CDR1 GTSNPN, CDR2 SVGIG (reference sequence). The CDR3 sequence is CAWSRGAIEKLFF. In DNA, the CDR3 is TGTGCCTGGAGTCGGGGGGCTATTGAAAAACTGTTTTTT. Full variable domain (remainder filled in from reference TRBV30 and TRBJ1-4): SQTIHQWPATLVQPVGSPLSLECTVEGTSNPNLYWYRQAAGRGLQLLFYSVGIGQISSEVPQNLSASRPQDRQFILSSKKLLLSDSGFYLCAWSRGAIEKLFFGSGTQLSVL.

The chain employs TRBV5-4 and TRBJ2-7, with D possibly being TRBD2 (7 bases). The CDR3 sequence is 18 residues long. Germline V gene sequence: CDR1 SGHNT, CDR2 YYREEE (reference sequence). The V gene lost 0 bases and the J gene lost 7 bases, with 26 bases spanning the gap. The chain's CDR3 is CASSLDGGHRITRGEQYF. CDR3 sequence (DNA): TGTGCCAGCAGCTTGGACGGGGGGCACCGCATAACCCGGGGTGAGCAGTACTTC. Based on the CDR3 plus reference TRBV5-4 and TRBJ2-7, the full variable domain is ETGVTQSPTHLIKTRGQQVTLRCSSQSGHNTVSWYQQALGQGPQFIFQYYREEENGRGNFPPRFSGLQFPNYSSELNVNALELDDSALYLCASSLDGGHRITRGEQYFGPGTRLTVT.

The CDR3 loop is CASSYTGSNQPQHF. Here the CDR3 DNA reads TGTGCCAGCAGTTATACAGGTAGCAATCAGCCCCAGCATTTT. V gene TRBV2 combines with J gene TRBJ1-5, with D maybe TRBD1 (5 bases). The ends were cut back, 5 bases at V and 0 bases at J, with 8 bases in the middle. The CDR3 totals 14 residues. Germline V gives CDR1 SNHLY, CDR2 FYNNEI.

The V and J genes are TRBV7-9 and TRBJ1-4; 10 bases agree with TRBD1. The trim removed 5 bases at V and 5 bases at J, leaving 5 bases unmatched. The V gene's germline CDR1 is SEHNR and CDR2 FQNEAQ (reference sequence). There are 15 residues in the CDR3. The CDR3: CASSQGQGGNEKLFF. The CDR3 DNA reads TGTGCCAGCAGCCAAGGACAGGGGGGCAATGAAAAACTGTTTTTT.

This sequence joins TRBV5-4 and TRBJ2-5; 8 bases agree with TRBD1. J gave up 3 bases and V 4 bases, and 2 bases lay outside the gene matches. Germline lookup yields CDR1 SGHNT and CDR2 YYREEE (reference sequence). The CDR3 runs 13 residues. The CDR3 protein is CASSADREETQYF. The CDR3 DNA follows: TGTGCCAGCAGCGCGGACAGGGAAGAGACCCAGTACTTC.

The chain recombines TRBV24-1 with TRBJ2-2, with 9 bases fitting TRBD1. Germline values: CDR1 KGHDR, CDR2 SFDVKD. The V gene end was trimmed by 3 bases and the J gene end by 2 bases; junction bases not matched to a gene: 12. The length of the CDR3 is 19 residues. CDR3 sequence reads: CATSDAGQGSLLNTGELFF. CDR3 bases: TGTGCCACCAGTGATGCCGGACAGGGGTCCTTGCTAAACACCGGGGAGCTGTTTTTT.

The rearrangement links TRBV7-8 to TRBJ2-1; possibly TRBD1 for D (5 bases). The V gene's germline CDR1 is SGHVS and CDR2 FQNEAQ. This CDR3 has 16 residues. Trimming left V 4 bases short and J 2 bases short, with 15 bases between. The CDR3 coding sequence is TGTGCCAGCAGCTCCCCTCTTAGGGGCCCCTACAATGAGCAGTTCTTC. It is translated as CASSSPLRGPYNEQFF.

The J gene is TRBJ1-4, the V gene TRBV18, with no clear D. Germline assignment: CDR1 KGHSH and CDR2 LQKENI. The CDR3 spans 15 residues. V was clipped by 4 bases and J by 0 bases, with 9 bases between them. The CDR3 DNA sequence: TGTGCCAGCTCACTGGGCAGAACAACTAATGAAAAACTGTTTTTT. Translated, it gives CASSLGRTTNEKLFF.

The chain couples TRBV7-9 to TRBJ1-1; possibly TRBD1 for D (5 bases). This CDR3 has 18 residues. V was trimmed by 3 bases and J by 3 bases, leaving 23 bases between them. Germline CDR1 and CDR2: SEHNR and FQNEAQ (reference sequence). The chain's CDR3 is CASSLIIQVLESHTEAFF. The CDR3 DNA sequence: TGTGCCAGCAGCTTGATTATACAGGTTTTGGAGTCCCACACTGAAGCTTTCTTT.

This chain uses TRBV29-1 with TRBJ1-2; 7 bases line up with TRBD1. CDR3 length: 11 amino acids. The trim removed 6 bases at V and 11 bases at J, leaving 9 bases unmatched. Germline lookup yields CDR1 SQVTM and CDR2 ANQGSEA. The CDR3 DNA follows: TGCAGCGTCAGACCGGGACAGTTATACACCTTC. Translation: CSVRPGQLYTF. Full variable domain (rest looked up from reference TRBV29-1 and TRBJ1-2): SAVISQKPSRDICQRGTSLTIQCQVDSQVTMMFWYRQQPGQSLTLIATANQGSEATYESGFVIDKFPISRPNLTFSTLTVSNMSPEDSSIYLCSVRPGQLYTFGSGTRLTVV.

The V call is TRBV4-1, the J call TRBJ1-2, with 9 bases that match TRBD1. V dropped 0 bases and J dropped 8; count of bases not matched to a gene: 7. The CDR3 runs to 15 residues. Germline CDR1 reads MGHRA; CDR2 reads YSYEKL. CDR3 region: CASSQDPGQGYGYTF. The DNA of the CDR3 is TGCGCCAGCAGCCAAGATCCGGGACAGGGATACGGCTACACCTTC.

The chain carries TRBV4-1 and TRBJ1-4, with TRBD1 matching 7 bases. V shed 1 base and J 3 bases; nucleotides not matched to a gene: 5. The CDR3 covers 16 residues. The V gene's germline CDR1 is MGHRA and CDR2 YSYEKL. This chain's CDR3 is CASSQGAGTANEKLFF. CDR3 in DNA: TGCGCCAGCAGCCAAGGGGCTGGGACAGCTAATGAAAAACTGTTTTTT.

This clone appeared a few times. The chain links TRBV4-2 to TRBJ1-4, with a tentative D call TRBD1 (6 bases). CDR3 length: 16 residues. Trimming took off 1 base at V and 5 bases at J, with 14 bases between the two ends. Germline V CDR1 and CDR2: LGHNA, YNFKEQ. The CDR3 DNA reads as TGTGCCAGCAGCCAAGCCCAGAAGGGGGAAAATGAAAAACTGTTTTTT. This gives the protein CASSQAQKGENEKLFF.

The chain joins TRBV7-8 to TRBJ1-2; 7 nucleotides align to TRBD1. Trimming at V came to 0 bases and at J to 4 bases, leaving 2 bases not matched to a gene. There are 14 residues in the CDR3. CDR1 SGHVS and CDR2 FQNEAQ come from the germline V gene. The DNA of the CDR3 is TGTGCCAGCAGCTTAGCCGGGACAGTCTATGGCTACACCTTC. Translation: CASSLAGTVYGYTF. Filled out from reference TRBV7-8 and TRBJ1-2, the complete variable domain reads GAGVSQSPRYKVAKRGQDVALRCDPISGHVSLFWYQQALGQGPEFLTYFQNEAQLDKSGLPSDRFFAERPEGSVSTLKIQRTQQEDSAVYLCASSLAGTVYGYTFGSGTRLTVV.

This chain connects TRBV11-2 to TRBJ2-3, with a weak D call TRBD1 (8 bases). CDR3 length: 15 amino acids. Trimming stripped 2 bases from V and 3 bases from J, with 12 bases between. Germline V lookup: CDR1 SGHAT, CDR2 FQNNGV. CDR3 in amino acids: CASSLNRGGTDTQYF. The CDR3 region has the DNA TGTGCCAGCAGCTTAAACAGGGGGGGGACAGATACGCAGTATTTT.

V usage is TRBV7-2 and J usage is TRBJ2-7; 7 bases align to TRBD2. Germline V lookup: CDR1 SGHTA, CDR2 FQGNSA. J was trimmed by 3 bases and V by 3 bases; bases with no gene match: 8. The CDR3 contains 15 residues. CDR3 sequence: CASSLGGGPGYEQYF. The CDR3 DNA reads as TGTGCCAGCAGCTTGGGGGGAGGGCCAGGCTACGAGCAGTACTTC. Drawing the rest from reference TRBV7-2 and TRBJ2-7, the complete variable domain is GAGVSQSPSNKVTEKGKDVELRCDPISGHTALYWYRQSLGQGLEFLIYFQGNSAPDKSGLPSDRFSAERTGGSVSTLTIQRTQQEDSAVYLCASSLGGGPGYEQYFGPGTRLTVT.